The T cell receptor beta chain under discussion was sequenced for a study of spatial heterogeneity in lung cancer. MiXCR was run by TCRdb on the 5' RACE reads, yielding one entry per CDR3 protein. The sample lists about 20,000 distinct CDR3 sequences, about 19% seen once, with over 11% in the top ten. A word on this clonotype: This clone may be a read error of a much larger clone one base away.

Indicated time point: sample taken at primary tumor resection. Unsorted tumor, nontumor lung tissue or cryopreserved PBMC supplied the whole RNA. J lost 11 bases, V lost 2 bases, and 14 bases had no gene match. The CDR3 covers 15 residues. The germline V gene encodes CDR1 LNHDA and CDR2 SQIVND (reference sequence). V gene TRBV19 combines with J gene TRBJ1-1; 7 nucleotides match TRBD1. The sequencing used PBMCs, collected at surgery. The sequence was collected from a male donor with early-stage non-small cell lung cancer. CDR3 coding DNA: TGTGCCAGTAGTATAAGCCCCGGACAGGTCAACGATGCTTTCTTT. Translating gives CASSISPGQVNDAFF. The whole variable domain, filled in from reference TRBV19 and TRBJ1-1, reads DGGITQSPKYLFRKEGQNVTLSCEQNLNHDAMYWYRQDPGQGLRLIYYSQIVNDFQKGDIAEGYSVSREKKESFPLTVTSAQKNPTAFYLCASSISPGQVNDAFFGQGTRLTVV.